The 7 T cell receptor beta chains below all came from one sample that was sequenced in a study of T-cell reconstitution after alpha-beta-depleted transplantation in children. Unique molecular identifiers were built into the TCRbeta library. MiXCR, applied by TCRdb to the PCR reads, yields one record per CDR3 protein. The sample records a few hundred thousand distinct CDR3 sequences, around 16% being singletons. This material consisted of PBMCs, mostly from graft donor cells, taken 360 days after TCRalphabeta/CD19-depleted stem cell transplant. The receptor source for this set is a boy in the first two years of life who had a stem cell transplant for Wiskott-Aldrich syndrome, so the T cells may come from the graft donor.

This chain joins TRBV5-1 and TRBJ2-6; either TRBD1 or TRBD2 may supply D (5 bases each). The length of the CDR3 is 15 residues. Germline V CDR1 and CDR2: SGHRS, YFSETQ. With 3 bases removed from V and 3 bases from J, the gap between germline ends came to 10 bases. The CDR3, as DNA: TGCGCCAGCAGCTCGGGGACGAGTGGGGCCAACGTCCTGACTTTC. Residues: CASSSGTSGANVLTF.

The chain is built from TRBV19 and TRBJ2-7; tentatively, D is TRBD1 (5 bases). This CDR3 contains 14 residues. V lost 8 bases and J lost 5, with 19 bases in between. Germline V gives CDR1 LNHDA, CDR2 SQIVND (reference sequence). CDR3 coding DNA: TGTGCCAGTCGCAACCCCAGGGTCCTCCACGAGCAGTACTTC. Encoded protein: CASRNPRVLHEQYF.

This chain connects TRBV29-1 to TRBJ2-5, with a possible D match to TRBD1 (6 bases). V was shortened by 7 bases and J by 5 bases, with 11 bases between the two germline ends. Germline V gene data show CDR1 as SQVTM and CDR2 as ANQGSEA. This CDR3 contains 11 residues. The CDR3 here is CSARTAETQYF. CDR3 sequence (DNA): TGCAGCGCTAGGACAGCGGAGACCCAGTACTTC. Supplemented by reference TRBV29-1 and TRBJ2-5, the full variable domain reads SAVISQKPSRDICQRGTSLTIQCQVDSQVTMMFWYRQQPGQSLTLIATANQGSEATYESGFVIDKFPISRPNLTFSTLTVSNMSPEDSSIYLCSARTAETQYFGPGTRLLVL.

This clonotype was counted only a few times. This chain uses TRBV24-1 with TRBJ2-3; a possible D gene is TRBD2 (5 bases). Germline CDR1 is KGHDR and CDR2 is SFDVKD. This CDR3 is 16 amino acids long. V lost 6 bases to trimming and J lost 6 bases, with 21 bases between them. This CDR3 reads CATSSPPRSGKDTQYF. CDR3 nucleotides: TGTGCCACCAGTTCCCCCCCCAGGTCGGGAAAGGATACGCAGTATTTT.

This chain connects TRBV5-5 to TRBJ2-1, with D perhaps given as TRBD1 or TRBD2 (5 bases each). This CDR3 is 15 amino acids long. The germline V gene encodes CDR1 SGHKS and CDR2 YYEKEE (reference sequence). Trimming removed 3 bases at V and 6 bases at J, with 16 bases between. CDR3 loop: CASSYLRDHTNEQFF. DNA of the CDR3: TGTGCCAGCAGCTACCTCCGGGACCACACCAATGAGCAGTTCTTC.

There are a few counts of this clonotype. CDR3 DNA sequence: TGCGCCAGCAGCTTCTTAGGTAGCCAAGAGACCCAGTACTTC. Translation gives CASSFLGSQETQYF. The rearrangement links TRBV5-1 to TRBJ2-5; D gene uncertain. Trimming took off 2 bases at V and 1 base at J, with 9 bases between the two ends. This CDR3 is built from 14 residues. Per the germline V gene, CDR1 is SGHRS and CDR2 is YFSETQ.

This clonotype was counted a few times. V gene TRBV6-1 combines with J gene TRBJ1-1, with D unclear. The V gene lost 8 bases and the J gene lost 0 bases, with 10 bases spanning the gap. CDR1 is MNHNS and CDR2 is SASEGT in the germline V gene. There are 13 residues in the CDR3. The CDR3 DNA is TGTGCCAGCGCCAGGACGGTGAACACTGAAGCTTTCTTT. This translates into CASARTVNTEAFF.